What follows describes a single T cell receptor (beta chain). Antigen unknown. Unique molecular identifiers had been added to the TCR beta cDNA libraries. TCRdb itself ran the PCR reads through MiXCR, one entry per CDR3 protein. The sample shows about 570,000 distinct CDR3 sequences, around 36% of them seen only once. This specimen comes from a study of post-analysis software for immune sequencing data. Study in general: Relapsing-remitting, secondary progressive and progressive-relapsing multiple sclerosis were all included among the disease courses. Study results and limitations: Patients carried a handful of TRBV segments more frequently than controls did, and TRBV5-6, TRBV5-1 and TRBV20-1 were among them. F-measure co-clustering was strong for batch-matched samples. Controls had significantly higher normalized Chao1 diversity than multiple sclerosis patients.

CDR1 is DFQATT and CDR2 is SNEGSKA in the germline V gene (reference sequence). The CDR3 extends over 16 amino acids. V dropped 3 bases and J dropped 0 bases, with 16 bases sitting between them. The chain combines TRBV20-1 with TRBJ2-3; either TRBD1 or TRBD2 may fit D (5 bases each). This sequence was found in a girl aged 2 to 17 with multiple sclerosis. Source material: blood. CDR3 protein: CSASASGQESTDTQYF. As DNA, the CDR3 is TGCAGTGCTAGTGCCTCGGGGCAGGAAAGCACAGATACGCAGTATTTT.